This T cell receptor beta chain comes out of a study of neoadjuvant anti-PD-1 for oral cavity cancer. Study overall: Most patients had three to four biweekly doses of 3 mg/kg nivolumab before resection. Study-level points and caveats: Higher pretreatment Treg/Th17 ratios tracked higher pretreatment blood clonality. TCR analyses covered only a few patients per response group.

The CDR3 length is 15 residues. V shed 11 bases, J shed 2 bases, and the junction held 15 bases outside the gene matches. Per the germline V gene, CDR1 is SGHTA and CDR2 is FQGNSA. TCRdb keeps only in-frame clones here, not all; method: immunoSEQ multiplex PCR. The data contain around 7,000 clones, under 55% of them singletons. Stage II-IVA oral cavity squamous cell carcinoma was new and untreated by systemic or radiation therapy. Concerning this clone itself: Its antigen is still unknown.

The sequencing used tumor tissue, collected before nivolumab (anti-PD-1) treatment. This chain connects TRBV7-2 to TRBJ2-7; 7 bases are shared with TRBD1. This receptor was taken from a person aged 40 to 85 with oral cavity squamous cell carcinoma. The CDR3 nucleotides read TGTGCCTCCCAGCCTGAGTGGACAGGCCCCTACGAGCAGTACTTC. This codes for CASQPEWTGPYEQYF.